The source of this TCR beta chain is a study of T-cell reconstitution after alpha-beta-depleted transplantation in children. Germline V gene data show CDR1 as MNHEY and CDR2 as SVGAGI. The CDR3 runs 15 residues. V lost 2 bases and J 0 bases, leaving 11 bases between the germline ends. A remark on this clonotype: Its antigen remains unknown.

Study-wide results and caveats: There were some patients whose high TCRbeta diversity at day 60 came from surviving recipient T cells and thymic progenitors. Reportedly, only several hundred clones from non-depleted graft cells drove alpha-beta T-cell counts at about two months. At one year after transplant, newly produced T cells mostly accounted for T-cell counts and diversity.

Unique molecular identifiers were built into the TCRbeta library. TCRdb reprocessed the PCR reads with MiXCR, giving one entry per CDR3 protein. This table holds nearly 200,000 distinct CDR3 sequences, 5% to 6.5% found once. The clonotype comes from a girl under two years old with combined immunodeficiency, due to receive a stem cell transplant. The gene calls are TRBV6-5 and TRBJ2-7, with D tentatively TRBD2 (6 bases). This specimen was PBMCs, taken before TCRalphabeta/CD19-depleted stem cell transplant. CDR3 amino acids: CASSYGGALSYEQYF. CDR3 in DNA: TGTGCCAGCAGTTACGGCGGGGCCCTCTCCTACGAGCAGTACTTC.